The next 30 T cell receptor beta chains were all read from a single sample in a study of blood T cell repertoires in COVID-19 (dated by TCRdb to the early 2020s). To prepare the library, the immunoSEQ multiplex PCR assay was applied. TCRdb re-hosts the immuneACCESS table, in-frame sequences only. Its copies lack some clones; in the studies checked, an unresolved V gene accounts for under half of them, and the cause for the rest is not known. The sample contains roughly 230,000 clones, approximately 86% of them found a single time. The ten largest clones represent around 0.7% of the sample. Sequenced input: peripheral blood. The source of these receptors is a human donor in a cohort sampled during active COVID-19.

The chain couples TRBV6-5 to TRBJ2-7; TRBD1 might be the D (6 bases). CDR3 size: 15 residues. V was clipped by 6 bases and J by 2 bases, with 17 bases between them. CDR1 is MNHEY, CDR2 SVGAGI, per germline. As DNA, the CDR3 is TGTGCCAGCAGGACCCCTCAGGGGTCAACCTACGAGCAGTACTTC. It is translated as CASRTPQGSTYEQYF.

This chain connects TRBV7-2 to TRBJ2-7; 8 bases fit TRBD1. The V gene end was trimmed by 3 bases and the J gene end by 2 bases; junction bases not matched to a gene: 6. Germline CDR1 SGHTA, CDR2 FQGNSA. This CDR3 is 15 amino acids long. In DNA form, the CDR3 reads TGTGCCAGCAGCTTCTGGACAGGGATAGCCTACGAGCAGTACTTC. It is translated as CASSFWTGIAYEQYF.

The rearrangement joins TRBV6-6 to TRBJ1-2; no clear D gene. CDR1 and CDR2 (germline): MNHNY, SVGAGI (reference sequence). This CDR3 has 12 residues. With 5 bases removed from V and 4 bases from J, the gap between germline ends came to 8 bases. DNA of the CDR3: TGTGCCAGCAGTCGGACTGCCTATGGCTACACCTTC. It translates to CASSRTAYGYTF.

The rearrangement joins TRBV6-5 to TRBJ1-5, with 10 bases lining up with TRBD1. With V trimmed by 7 bases and J by 0 bases, 3 bases remained unmatched. The germline CDR1 and CDR2 sequences are MNHEY and SVGAGI. The CDR3 sequence is 15 residues long. CDR3 amino acids: CASIWTGGSNQPQHF. DNA for the CDR3: TGTGCCAGCATCTGGACAGGGGGTAGCAATCAGCCCCAGCATTTT.

The chain has TRBV18 and TRBJ2-1; 9 positions agree with TRBD2. The trim removed 3 bases at V and 5 bases at J, leaving 14 bases unmatched. The V gene's germline CDR1 is KGHSH and CDR2 LQKENI. The CDR3 is 18 amino acids. CDR3 sequence: CASSPTVAGGPDHNEQFF. The CDR3 nucleotides are TGTGCCAGCTCACCGACAGTTGCGGGAGGGCCCGACCACAATGAGCAGTTCTTC.

This sequence joins TRBV9 and TRBJ2-7; D is possibly TRBD1 (5 bases). V lost 0 bases and J 6 bases, leaving 13 bases between the germline ends. CDR3 length: 14 residues. The germline V gene encodes CDR1 SGDLS and CDR2 YYNGEE. CDR3 DNA: TGTGCCAGCAGCGTAGCGGACACCCTCGGCGAGCAGTACTTC. Amino acids: CASSVADTLGEQYF.

The CDR3 coding sequence is TGTGCCAGCAGCCGAGGGCAGACCTTCTACGAGCAGTACTTC. This gives the protein CASSRGQTFYEQYF. This rearrangement joins TRBV6-5 to TRBJ2-7, with D perhaps TRBD2 (5 bases). The length of the CDR3 is 14 residues. Germline-derived CDR1 and CDR2 are MNHEY and SVGAGI. V was pared by 6 bases and J by 3 bases, with 15 bases between.

The chain has TRBV30 and TRBJ1-1, with 7 nucleotides matching TRBD1. Germline assignment: CDR1 GTSNPN and CDR2 SVGIG (reference sequence). Trimming at V came to 5 bases and at J to 4 bases, leaving 4 bases not matched to a gene. The CDR3 totals 12 residues. CDR3 in amino acids: CAWGTGVTEAFF. CDR3 nucleotide sequence: TGTGCCTGGGGAACAGGGGTCACTGAAGCTTTCTTT. Full variable domain (outside the CDR3, taken from reference TRBV30 and TRBJ1-1): SQTIHQWPATLVQPVGSPLSLECTVEGTSNPNLYWYRQAAGRGLQLLFYSVGIGQISSEVPQNLSASRPQDRQFILSSKKLLLSDSGFYLCAWGTGVTEAFFGQGTRLTVV.

The chain links TRBV3-1 (or the pseudogene TRBV3-2) to TRBJ1-4, with unresolved D. Deletions cut 8 bases from V and 0 bases from J, with 10 bases between. The CDR3 extends over 14 amino acids. From germline, CDR1 is LGHDT and CDR2 YNNKEL (reference sequence). This CDR3 reads CASQQGATNEKLFF. In DNA, the CDR3 is TGTGCCAGCCAACAAGGAGCAACTAATGAAAAACTGTTTTTT.

This sequence joins TRBV2 and TRBJ1-6; 7 bases are a match to TRBD1. Germline-derived CDR1 and CDR2 are SNHLY and FYNNEI. V was clipped by 7 bases and J by 4 bases; unmatched bases: 10. CDR3 length: 16 residues. The CDR3 region is CASTSRTGSYNSPLHF. In DNA form, the CDR3 reads TGTGCCAGCACCTCTCGGACAGGCTCTTATAATTCACCCCTCCACTTT.

This clone was recorded a few times. The chain links TRBV12-3 or TRBV12-4 to TRBJ1-3; D unresolved. The CDR3 sequence is 12 residues long. The ends were cut back, 4 bases at V and 8 bases at J, with 9 bases in the middle. The CDR3 spells CASSSPAYTIYF. CDR3 bases: TGTGCCAGCAGTTCTCCAGCGTACACCATATATTTT.

The V gene is TRBV5-4, the J gene TRBJ2-3, with 10 positions matching TRBD2. Germline V CDR1 and CDR2: SGHNT, YYREEE (reference sequence). Losses at the gene ends were 3 bases for V and 6 bases for J; bases not matched to a gene: 7. The CDR3 is made up of 15 amino acids. The chain's CDR3 is CASSSGTSVGDTQYF. The DNA of the CDR3 is TGTGCCAGCAGCTCGGGGACTAGCGTAGGGGATACGCAGTATTTT.

V usage is TRBV25-1 and J usage is TRBJ2-5; TRBD2 agrees at 7 bases. This CDR3 is built from 13 residues. CDR1 and CDR2 from the germline V gene are MGHDK and SYGVNS. V shed 4 bases, J shed 7 bases, and the junction held 6 bases outside the gene matches. The CDR3 is CASSGGGWGTQYF. CDR3 in DNA: TGTGCCAGCAGTGGGGGAGGGTGGGGGACCCAGTACTTC.

This clone occurred many times. The chain is built from TRBV5-4 and TRBJ1-3, with D tentatively TRBD1 (5 bases). This CDR3 has 15 amino acids. Per germline, CDR1 SGHNT and CDR2 YYREEE (reference sequence). V was pared by 4 bases and J by 0 bases, with 11 bases between. CDR3 residues: CASSRDSFSGNTIYF. CDR3 nucleotides: TGTGCCAGCAGCCGAGACAGTTTCTCTGGAAACACCATATATTTT.

The chain has TRBV5-6 and TRBJ1-5; TRBD1 is a possible D gene (6 bases). The ends were cut back, 2 bases at V and 5 bases at J, with 11 bases in the middle. CDR3 length: 14 amino acids. Germline CDR1 reads SGHDT; CDR2 reads YYEEEE. This CDR3 is CASSFLAGDQPQHF. The DNA of the CDR3 is TGTGCCAGCAGCTTTCTGGCAGGGGATCAGCCCCAGCATTTT.

This clone has just a few counts. The CDR3 bases are TGTGCCAGAAGCGCGATATCTAACTATGGCTACACCTTC. This encodes CARSAISNYGYTF. The V call is TRBV7-5, the J call TRBJ1-2. TRBV7-5 is classified as a pseudogene. CDR3 size: 13 residues.

The chain couples TRBV5-4 to TRBJ1-4; tentative D call: TRBD1 (6 bases). Between the trimmed V and J ends, which lost 6 bases and 8 bases, there was a span of 32 bases. The CDR3 has 19 amino acids. Germline V CDR1 and CDR2: SGHNT, YYREEE (reference sequence). CDR3 coding DNA: TGTGCCAGCACCCATTCACGCGGACAGTCTATCCCCCTTAGCGAAAAACTGTTTTTT. Amino acids: CASTHSRGQSIPLSEKLFF.

This clone was seen a handful of times. This chain joins TRBV30 and TRBJ1-2; D perhaps matches TRBD1 (5 bases). This CDR3 has 13 residues. Looked up from germline, CDR1 is GTSNPN and CDR2 is SVGIG (reference sequence). Trimming removed 0 bases at V and 8 bases at J, with 13 bases between. The CDR3 loop reads CAWSVQGEGGYTF. For the CDR3, the DNA is TGTGCCTGGAGTGTACAAGGGGAGGGAGGCTACACCTTC.

The rearrangement uses TRBV29-1 and TRBJ1-1, with D perhaps TRBD1 (6 bases). Between the trimmed V and J ends, which lost 4 bases and 1 base, there was a span of 16 bases. The germline gives CDR1 SQVTM, CDR2 ANQGSEA. The CDR3 is 15 residues long. The CDR3 sequence: CSVGRTAFQNTEAFF. DNA for the CDR3: TGCAGCGTTGGGAGGACAGCCTTTCAGAACACTGAAGCTTTCTTT.

A few counts support this clone. The chain carries TRBV30 and TRBJ2-7; a possible D gene is TRBD2 (7 bases). The CDR3 is made up of 13 amino acids. V was pared by 8 bases and J by 0 bases, with 14 bases between. Germline CDR1 GTSNPN, CDR2 SVGIG (reference sequence). The CDR3 reads CALTRGASYEQYF. The CDR3 bases are TGTGCCCTGACCCGGGGGGCCTCCTACGAGCAGTACTTC.

The J gene is TRBJ2-5, the V gene TRBV27; TRBD2 matches 7 bases. Germline V gene data show CDR1 as MNHEY and CDR2 as SMNVEV (reference sequence). The V gene end was trimmed by 5 bases and the J gene end by 5 bases; junction bases not matched to a gene: 8. This CDR3 is 14 amino acids long. Here the CDR3 reads CASSPREAEETQYF. The CDR3 DNA sequence: TGTGCCAGCAGTCCCCGGGAGGCAGAGGAGACCCAGTACTTC.

This clone was observed a few times. The chain links TRBV4-1 to TRBJ1-2; D possibly corresponds to TRBD1 (5 bases). The CDR3 has 16 amino acids. V gave up 6 bases and J gave up 1 base, with 18 bases separating them. Per the germline V gene, CDR1 is MGHRA and CDR2 is YSYEKL. CDR3 sequence: CASRSTGTGVNYGYTF. DNA for the CDR3: TGCGCCAGCAGGTCCACCGGGACGGGGGTTAACTATGGCTACACCTTC.

The genes are TRBV28 and TRBJ2-7; 8 nucleotides agree with TRBD2. There are 15 residues in the CDR3. In germline, CDR1 is MDHEN, CDR2 SYDVKM. V trimming: 10 bases; J trimming: 0 bases; junction bases outside the gene matches: 11. The CDR3 loop is CATLREREISYEQYF. CDR3 in DNA: TGTGCCACCCTAAGGGAGCGGGAGATCTCCTACGAGCAGTACTTC.

The chain combines TRBV4-1 with TRBJ2-5, with 10 positions matching TRBD2. Per germline, CDR1 MGHRA and CDR2 YSYEKL. With V trimmed by 5 bases and J by 4 bases, 7 bases remained unmatched. The CDR3 has 15 residues. The CDR3, as DNA: TGCGCCAGCAGCGAACTAGCGGGGCGGCGAGAGACCCAGTACTTC. Amino acids: CASSELAGRRETQYF.

The rearrangement links TRBV12-3 or TRBV12-4 to TRBJ1-3; D gene uncertain. The CDR3 spans 12 residues. V shed 6 bases and J shed 2 bases, with 5 bases lying between them. The CDR3 sequence: CASSSPGNTIYF. CDR3 in DNA: TGTGCCAGCAGCTCTCCTGGAAACACCATATATTTT.

This chain joins TRBV30 and TRBJ2-5; 7 bases line up with TRBD1. V lost 0 bases to trimming and J lost 5 bases; unmatched junction nucleotides: 6. The CDR3 spans 14 residues. Germline V gene data show CDR1 as GTSNPN and CDR2 as SVGIG (reference sequence). The CDR3 region is CAWSVGRGQETQYF. The CDR3 DNA is TGTGCCTGGAGTGTAGGTAGGGGGCAGGAGACCCAGTACTTC.

The V gene is TRBV10-3, the J gene TRBJ1-5, with TRBD1 identical over 9 bases. The CDR3 loop spans 15 amino acids. Germline lookup yields CDR1 ENHRY and CDR2 SYGVKD. V lost 11 bases to trimming and J lost 4 bases; unmatched junction nucleotides: 12. CDR3 protein: CAVSGTGSPNQPQHF. The CDR3 DNA is TGTGCCGTCTCCGGGACAGGGTCTCCGAATCAGCCCCAGCATTTT.

This clone showed up just a few times. The chain is built from TRBV7-9 and TRBJ2-7; TRBD1 is a possible D gene (5 bases). The CDR3 extends over 14 amino acids. Trimming stripped 1 base from V and 2 bases from J, with 9 bases between. The germline CDR1 and CDR2 sequences are SEHNR and FQNEAQ (reference sequence). DNA of the CDR3: TGTGCCAGCAGCTTAGGGGGCAGACCCTACGAGCAGTACTTC. It is translated as CASSLGGRPYEQYF.

The chain links TRBV18 to TRBJ1-1; TRBD1 is a possible D gene (6 bases). Germline values: CDR1 KGHSH, CDR2 LQKENI. This CDR3 has 11 amino acids. Trimming stripped 5 bases from V and 11 bases from J, with 12 bases between. The CDR3 loop reads CASSTGGQAFF. The CDR3 DNA sequence: TGTGCCAGCTCAACGGGGGGGCAGGCTTTCTTT.

Turning to this clone: Germline and junction disagree at one end, which may indicate a read error. This chain uses TRBV15 with TRBJ1-2; 7 positions match TRBD1. Germline CDR1 LNHNV, CDR2 YYDKDF (reference sequence). The CDR3 loop spans 14 amino acids. The CDR3 DNA reads as TGTGCCACCAGCGGAGACAGGGTCCCCTATGGCTACACCTTC. Translation gives CATSGDRVPYGYTF.